The 14 T cell receptor beta chains in this list originate from one sample, sequenced in a study of glioma-infiltrating T cells. Amplification of TCR alpha and beta CDR3 regions from RNA used iRepertoire nested multiplex PCR. From the multiplex PCR reads, TCRdb called clonotypes with MiXCR, one entry per CDR3 protein. The sample contains 300,000 to 450,000 distinct CDR3 sequences, 41% of which appear only once. Material for sequencing was glioma tissue, nonneoplastic brain tissue, or PBMCs (not recorded which). The origin of the receptors is a human donor with low-grade glioma or glioblastoma, undergoing nonglioma brain surgery, or in good health (not recorded which).

In the case of this clonotype: A much more abundant neighbour one base away suggests this may be a read error. The rearrangement uses TRBV5-5 and TRBJ2-1; TRBD2 agrees at 10 bases. The CDR3 totals 17 residues. CDR1 and CDR2 (germline): SGHKS, YYEKEE (reference sequence). CDR3 DNA sequence: TGTGCCACCGGGGGGCAGGGACTAGCGAGCTCCTACAATGAGCCGTTCTTC. The encoded protein is CATGGQGLASSYNEPFF.

CDR3 sequence: CASSFKTERALPQHF. The CDR3 nucleotides read TGTGCCAGCAGTTTTAAGACAGAAAGAGCATTACCCCAGCATTTT. This sequence joins TRBV28 and TRBJ1-5; tentative D call: TRBD1 (5 bases). V was trimmed by 3 bases and J by 10 bases, leaving 19 bases between them. CDR3 length: 15 amino acids. From germline, CDR1 is MDHEN and CDR2 SYDVKM.

This clonotype was recorded at least ten times. The genes are TRBV6-2 or TRBV6-3 and TRBJ1-5; no clear D gene. The CDR3 is 13 amino acids. CDR1 is MNHEY and CDR2 is SVGEGT in the germline V gene. V was clipped by 8 bases and J by 7 bases, with 15 bases between them. In DNA, the CDR3 is TGTGCCAGCGGTAAAGGGCTTAGGCAGCCCCAGCATTTT. Residues: CASGKGLRQPQHF.

V and J are TRBV28 and TRBJ2-2; the D gene could be TRBD1 or TRBD2 (7 bases each). Trimming removed 7 bases from V and 6 bases from J, with 21 bases in between. Germline V lookup: CDR1 MDHEN, CDR2 SYDVKM. This CDR3 has 16 amino acids. CDR3 protein: CASTPGGRGGAGELFF. DNA for the CDR3: TGTGCCAGCACCCCGGGAGGCAGGGGGGGGGCCGGGGAGCTGTTTTTT.

In the case of this clonotype: It may be a read error: a sequence one base away is much more abundant. The chain has TRBV3-1 and TRBJ2-3; 10 bases are a match to TRBD2. The CDR3 consists of 15 residues. V was clipped by 3 bases and J by 3 bases; unmatched bases: 3. The V gene's germline CDR1 is LGHDT and CDR2 YNNKEL (reference sequence). The CDR3 region is CASSQASGRTDTQYF. The CDR3 coding sequence is TGTGCCAGCAGCCAGGCTAGCGGGAGAACAGATACGCAGTATTTT.

This clonotype showed up just once. The junction departs from the called germline gene at one end, perhaps through a read error. The genes are TRBV27 and TRBJ2-3; TRBD2 agrees at 9 bases. Per germline, CDR1 MNHEY and CDR2 SMNVEV (reference sequence). This CDR3 comprises 17 residues. Here the CDR3 reads CASSPLGLAPSTDTKYF. As DNA, the CDR3 is TGTGCCAGCAGTCCATTGGGACTAGCCCCTAGCACAGATACGAAGTATTTT.

This chain joins TRBV10-3 and TRBJ1-2, with a weak D call TRBD1 (6 bases). CDR3 size: 14 residues. V dropped 0 bases and J dropped 4 bases, with 9 bases sitting between them. Per the germline V gene, CDR1 is ENHRY and CDR2 is SYGVKD. The CDR3 DNA sequence: TGTGCCATCAGTGAGTCTTACAGGGTCTATGGCTACACCTTC. Translated, it gives CAISESYRVYGYTF.

Only a few counts were recorded for this clonotype. CDR3 loop: CASSLGGPGVTWEQYF. DNA of the CDR3: TGTGCCAGCAGCTTGGGAGGTCCTGGTGTTACGTGGGAGCAGTACTTC. This rearrangement joins TRBV5-4 to TRBJ2-7; no clear D. CDR1 and CDR2 (germline): SGHNT, YYREEE (reference sequence). Trimming left V 0 bases short and J 7 bases short, with 20 bases between. This CDR3 is built from 16 residues. Supplemented by reference TRBV5-4 and TRBJ2-7, the full variable domain reads ETGVTQSPTHLIKTRGQQVTLRCSSQSGHNTVSWYQQALGQGPQFIFQYYREEENGRGNFPPRFSGLQFPNYSSELNVNALELDDSALYLCASSLGGPGVTWEQYFGPGTRLTVT.

As concerns this clonotype: This CDR3 fails to terminate in the conserved phenylalanine or tryptophan, so it likely reflects a read error. This rearrangement joins TRBV28 to TRBJ2-5; D not certain. CDR3 length: 12 amino acids. The germline V gene encodes CDR1 MDHEN and CDR2 SYDVKM. V lost 5 bases and J lost 3, with 7 bases in between. The CDR3 DNA is TGTGCCAGCAGTCCGAGAAAAGAGACCCAGTACTTA. Its protein is CASSPRKETQYL.

About this clonotype itself: It may be a read error: a sequence one base away is much more abundant. The chain uses TRBV28 and TRBJ1-2; D is undetermined. The length of the CDR3 is 12 residues. Germline V CDR1 and CDR2: MDHEN, SYDVKM. The DNA of the CDR3 is TGTGCCAGCAGTTCGACGGACTATGGCAACACCTTC. This translates into CASSSTDYGNTF.

This rearrangement joins TRBV20-1 to TRBJ2-4; tentative D call: TRBD2 (5 bases). The J call may be incorrect, as the DNA end agrees better with TRBJ2-7. In germline, CDR1 is DFQATT, CDR2 SNEGSKA (reference sequence). The CDR3 length is 16 residues. CDR3 loop: CSARDSGRGPFYEQYF. Written as DNA, the CDR3 is TGCAGTGCTAGAGACTCAGGTAGAGGGCCTTTCTACGAGCAGTACTTC.

This chain links TRBV12-3 or TRBV12-4 with TRBJ2-5; 7 bases agree with TRBD1. This CDR3 contains 16 residues. V gave up 6 bases and J gave up 0 bases; unmatched junction bases: 10. The CDR3 spells CASSLPGQQYQETQYF. CDR3 nucleotides: TGTGCCAGCAGCTTACCGGGACAGCAGTACCAAGAGACCCAGTACTTC.

In its sample, this clonotype was seen many times. V and J are TRBV6-2 or TRBV6-3 and TRBJ2-3, with 7 bases aligning to TRBD2. Germline V gives CDR1 MNHEY, CDR2 SVGEGT. With V trimmed by 6 bases and J by 6 bases, 9 bases remained unmatched. The CDR3 has 14 residues. The CDR3 nucleotides are TGTGCCAGCAGGCCCTGGACTAGATCCGATACGCAGTATTTT. It specifies CASRPWTRSDTQYF.

J is TRBJ2-7 and V is TRBV4-2; possibly TRBD2 for D (6 bases). V lost 1 base, J lost 4 bases, and 17 bases lay in between. The germline V gene has CDR1 LGHNA and CDR2 YNFKEQ. There are 16 residues in the CDR3. The CDR3: CASSQVSGDGAYEQYF. CDR3 coding DNA: TGTGCCAGCAGCCAAGTATCGGGAGATGGGGCTTACGAGCAGTACTTC.